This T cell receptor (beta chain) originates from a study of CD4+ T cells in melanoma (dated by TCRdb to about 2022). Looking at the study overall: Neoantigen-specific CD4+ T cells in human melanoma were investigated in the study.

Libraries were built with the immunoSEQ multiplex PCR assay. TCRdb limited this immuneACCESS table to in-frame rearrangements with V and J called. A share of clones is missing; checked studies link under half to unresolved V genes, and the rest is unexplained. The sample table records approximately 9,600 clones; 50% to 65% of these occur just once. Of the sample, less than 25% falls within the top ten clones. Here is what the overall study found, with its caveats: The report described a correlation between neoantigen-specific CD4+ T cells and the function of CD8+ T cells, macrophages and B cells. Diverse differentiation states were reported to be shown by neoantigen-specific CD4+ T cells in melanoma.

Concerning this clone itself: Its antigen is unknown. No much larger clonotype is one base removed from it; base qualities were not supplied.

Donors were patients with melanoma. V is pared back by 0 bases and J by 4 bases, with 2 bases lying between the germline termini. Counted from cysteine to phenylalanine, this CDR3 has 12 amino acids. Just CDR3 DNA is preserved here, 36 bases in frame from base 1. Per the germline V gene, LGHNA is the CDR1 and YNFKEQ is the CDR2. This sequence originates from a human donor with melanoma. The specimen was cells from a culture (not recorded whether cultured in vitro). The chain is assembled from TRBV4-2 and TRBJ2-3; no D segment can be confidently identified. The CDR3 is CASSQEADTQYF. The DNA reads TGTGCCAGCAGCCAAGAGGCAGATACGCAGTATTTT.